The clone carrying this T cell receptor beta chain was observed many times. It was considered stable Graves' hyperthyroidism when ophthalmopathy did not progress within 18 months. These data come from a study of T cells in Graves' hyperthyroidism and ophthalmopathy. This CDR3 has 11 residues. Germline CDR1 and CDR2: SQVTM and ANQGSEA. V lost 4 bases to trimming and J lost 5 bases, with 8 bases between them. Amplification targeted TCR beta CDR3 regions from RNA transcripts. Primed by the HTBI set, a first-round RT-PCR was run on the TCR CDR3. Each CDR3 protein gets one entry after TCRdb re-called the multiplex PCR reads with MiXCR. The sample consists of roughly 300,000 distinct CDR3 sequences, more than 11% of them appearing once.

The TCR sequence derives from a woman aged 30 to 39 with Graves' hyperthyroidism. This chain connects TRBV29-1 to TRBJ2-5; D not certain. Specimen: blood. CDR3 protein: CSVGQGETQYF. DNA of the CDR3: TGCAGCGTTGGCCAAGGGGAGACCCAGTACTTC.